This T cell receptor (beta chain) was observed in a study of blood T cell repertoires in COVID-19. Method: immunoSEQ multiplex PCR; TCRdb's copy keeps in-frame clones and lacks some. The table includes some 380,000 clones, approximately 89% detected once. The CDR3 length is 15 residues. Per germline, CDR1 MGHRA and CDR2 YSYEKL. V lost 2 bases, J lost 6 bases, and 17 bases lay in between. Before being deemed recovered, Cohort 3 donors had two negative PCRs, clearance, or symptom resolution. This chain joins TRBV4-1 and TRBJ2-7; D ambiguous. This sequence originates from a man aged 30 to 45 who had recovered from COVID-19. What was sequenced was PBMCs or T cells enriched from blood (not recorded which). DNA of the CDR3: TGCGCCAGCAGCCAACGATATTTAACAGAATCCGAGCAGTACTTC. The encoded protein is CASSQRYLTESEQYF.